The sequence of this T cell receptor beta chain was determined in a study of blood T cell repertoires in COVID-19. Study-level information: PBMCs, B-cell-depleted T cells, or T cells provided the cDNA or gDNA that made up the material.

The J segment lost 4 bases and the V segment lost 3 bases, leaving 0 bases of the junction unmatched. Germline CDR1 and CDR2: WNHNN and SYGVQD (reference sequence). This CDR3 region has 13 residues. TCRdb's table, derived via immunoSEQ multiplex PCR, lists solely in-frame clones and lacks some. The repertoire has about 94,000 clones, about 80% of them found once; the top ten carry roughly 19%. V usage is TRBV10-1 and J usage is TRBJ2-7, with 10 bases fitting TRBD2. What was sequenced was peripheral blood. The sequence derives from a human donor in a cohort sampled during active COVID-19. CDR3 DNA: TGCGCCAGCAGTGATAGCGGGAGGTACGAGCAGTACTTC. This translates into CASSDSGRYEQYF.